This record concerns one T cell receptor (beta chain) sequence. The sample originates from a study of shared T cell receptors in the human thymus. Clones were read by immunoSEQ multiplex PCR, and TCRdb kept only the in-frame ones, dropping some. The data contain about 660,000 clones, roughly 86% of them singletons. CDR3 length: 19 residues. CDR1 and CDR2 (germline): SEHNR, FQNEAQ (reference sequence). The trim removed 1 base at V and 2 bases at J, leaving 11 bases unmatched. This sample also appeared in a second study, on human thymus T cells.

The sample taken for sequencing was thymocytes. The sequence was obtained from a boy under two years old with a congenital heart defect. This chain uses TRBV7-9 with TRBJ2-3; 11 nucleotides line up with TRBD2. The CDR3 nucleotides are TGTGCCAGCAGCTTAGATCCAGCGTCTAGCGGGGGGAACACAGATACGCAGTATTTT. Its translation: CASSLDPASSGGNTDTQYF. The whole variable domain, remainder taken from reference TRBV7-9 and TRBJ2-3, is DTGVSQNPRHKITKRGQNVTFRCDPISEHNRLYWYRQTLGQGPEFLTYFQNEAQLEKSRLLSDRFSAERPKGSFSTLEIQRTEQGDSAMYLCASSLDPASSGGNTDTQYFGPGTRLTVL.